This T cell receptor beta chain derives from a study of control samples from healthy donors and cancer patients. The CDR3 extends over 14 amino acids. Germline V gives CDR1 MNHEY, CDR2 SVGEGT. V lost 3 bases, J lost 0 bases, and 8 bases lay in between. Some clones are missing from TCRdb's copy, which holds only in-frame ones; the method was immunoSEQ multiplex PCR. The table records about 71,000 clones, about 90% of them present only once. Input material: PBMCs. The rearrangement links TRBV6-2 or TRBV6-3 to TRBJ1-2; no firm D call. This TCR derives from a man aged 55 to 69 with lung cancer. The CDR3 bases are TGTGCCAGCAGTTATGGAGGTACTAACTATGGCTACACCTTC. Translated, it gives CASSYGGTNYGYTF.